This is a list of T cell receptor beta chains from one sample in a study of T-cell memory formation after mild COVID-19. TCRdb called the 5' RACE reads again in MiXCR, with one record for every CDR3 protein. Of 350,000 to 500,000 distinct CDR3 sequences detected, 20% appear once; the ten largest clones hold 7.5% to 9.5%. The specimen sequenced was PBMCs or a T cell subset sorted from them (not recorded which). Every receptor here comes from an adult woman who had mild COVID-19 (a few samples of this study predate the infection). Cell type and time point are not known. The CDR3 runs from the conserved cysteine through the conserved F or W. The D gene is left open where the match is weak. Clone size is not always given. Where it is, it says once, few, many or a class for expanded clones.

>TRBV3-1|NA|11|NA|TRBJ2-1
TGTACCAGCTGCTTATTGGGGGGGCAGTTCTTC
CTSCLLGGQFF
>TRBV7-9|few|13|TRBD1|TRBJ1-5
TGTGCCAGCAGTTTGGACAGGGAACAGCCCCAGCATTTT
CASSLDREQPQHF
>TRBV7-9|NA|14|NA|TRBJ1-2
TGTGCCAGCAGCACGGGGGGACGGCCCTATGGCTACACCTTC
CASSTGGRPYGYTF
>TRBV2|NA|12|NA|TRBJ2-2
TGTGCCACCACAAGGGGCACCGGGGAGCTGTTTTTT
CATTRGTGELFF
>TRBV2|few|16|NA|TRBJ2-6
TGTGCCAGCAGATCCGCCAGGGCGTCTGGGGCCAACGTCCTGACTTTC
CASRSARASGANVLTF
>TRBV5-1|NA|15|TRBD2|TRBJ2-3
TGCGCCAGCAGCTCTAGCGGGGCGGCCGGTGATACGCAGTATTTT
CASSSSGAAGDTQYF
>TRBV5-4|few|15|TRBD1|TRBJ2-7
TGTGCCAGCAGCTCTCCGGAACAGGGGTCCTACGAGCAGTACTTC
CASSSPEQGSYEQYF
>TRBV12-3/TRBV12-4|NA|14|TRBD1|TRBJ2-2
TGTGCCAGCAGTAGAGACAGGGCTACCGGGGAGCTGTTTTTT
CASSRDRATGELFF
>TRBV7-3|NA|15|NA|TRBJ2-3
TGTGCCAGCAGCTTAACACTACCGCCCACAGATACGCAGTATTTT
CASSLTLPPTDTQYF
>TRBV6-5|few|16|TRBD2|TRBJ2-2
TGTGCCAGCGGTCATCCAGCGGGAGGGCCTACCGGGGAGCTGTTTTTT
CASGHPAGGPTGELFF
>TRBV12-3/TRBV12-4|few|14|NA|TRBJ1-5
TGTGCCAGCAGTTTAGGTCATTTAGATCAGCCCCAGCATTTT
CASSLGHLDQPQHF
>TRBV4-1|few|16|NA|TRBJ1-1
TGCGCCAGCAGCCCCTCCCCGAGAGATTTTAACACTGAAGCTTTCTTT
CASSPSPRDFNTEAFF
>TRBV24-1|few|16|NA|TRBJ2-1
TGTGCCACCAGTGACTCGACCCAAACCTCCTACAATGAGCAGTTCTTC
CATSDSTQTSYNEQFF
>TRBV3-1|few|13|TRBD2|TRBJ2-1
TGTGCCAGCAGCCTTAGCGGGTCGTCTGAGCAGTTCTTC
CASSLSGSSEQFF
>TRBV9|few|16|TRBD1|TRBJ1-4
TGTGCCAGCAGCGTCCAGACAGGGGTTTCCAATGAAAAACTGTTTTTT
CASSVQTGVSNEKLFF
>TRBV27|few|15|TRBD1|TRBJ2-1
TGTGCCAGCAGTGTCGGATCGACAGGGTACAATGAGCAGTTCTTC
CASSVGSTGYNEQFF
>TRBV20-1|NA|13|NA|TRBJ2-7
TGCAGTGCTAGATCGGGACTCTCCTACGAGCAGTACTTC
CSARSGLSYEQYF
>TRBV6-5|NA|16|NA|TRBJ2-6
TGTGCCAGCAGTTACGGCCCGGGCGCTGGGGCCAACGTCCTGACTTTC
CASSYGPGAGANVLTF
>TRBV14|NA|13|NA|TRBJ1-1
TGTGCCAGCAGCCTGGGGTTTGTCACTGAAGCTTTCTTT
CASSLGFVTEAFF
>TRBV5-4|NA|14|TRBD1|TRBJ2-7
TGTGCCAGCAGCCTATGGGACAGGGTTTACGAGCAGTACTTC
CASSLWDRVYEQYF
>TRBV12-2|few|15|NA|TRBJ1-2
TGTGCAAGTCGCTTGGCCCCCGGGACAGCCTATGGCTACACCTTC
CASRLAPGTAYGYTF
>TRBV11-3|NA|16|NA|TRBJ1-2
TGTGCCAGCAGCTTAACCTCCCGCAGGGGCTACAATGGCTACACCTTC
CASSLTSRRGYNGYTF
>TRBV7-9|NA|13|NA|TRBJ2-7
TGTGCCAGCAGCTTTCGGACCTCCTACGAGCAGTACTTC
CASSFRTSYEQYF
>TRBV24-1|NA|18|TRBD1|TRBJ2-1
TGTGCCACCAGTGACCCTAATCCCGACAGGGGCCCCTACAATGAGCAGTTCTTC
CATSDPNPDRGPYNEQFF
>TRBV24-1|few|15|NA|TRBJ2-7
TGTGCCACCAGTGACTCCGGGACACTTAGATACGAGCAGTACTTC
CATSDSGTLRYEQYF
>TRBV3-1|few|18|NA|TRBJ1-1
TGTGCCAGCAGCCATACGTCGTACAGGGATCTTCGCAACACTGAAGCTTTCTTT
CASSHTSYRDLRNTEAFF
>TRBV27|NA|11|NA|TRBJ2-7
TGTGCCAGCAGGGGGTATGGGGAGCAGTACTTC
CASRGYGEQYF
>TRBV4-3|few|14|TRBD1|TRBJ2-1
TGCGCCAGCACCCGAGGGGGCGGTCGGAATGAGCAGTTCTTC
CASTRGGGRNEQFF
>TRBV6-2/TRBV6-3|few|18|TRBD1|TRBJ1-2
TGTGCCAGCAGTTACGATCGGCAGGGGGATCCCTCTAACTATGGCTACACCTTC
CASSYDRQGDPSNYGYTF
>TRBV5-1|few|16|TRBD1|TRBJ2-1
TGCGCCAGCAGCTTGGGGGGGACAGGGACCTACAATGAGCAGTTCTTC
CASSLGGTGTYNEQFF
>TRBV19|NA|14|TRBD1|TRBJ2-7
TGTGCCAGTAGTATAACCGGGACAGGCTACGAGCAGTACTTC
CASSITGTGYEQYF
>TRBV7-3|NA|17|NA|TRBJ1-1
TGTGCCAGCAGCTCAGACCCATTAGGTCCGGGGGGCACTGAAGCTTTCTTT
CASSSDPLGPGGTEAFF
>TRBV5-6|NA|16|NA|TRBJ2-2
TGTGCCAGCAGCCTATATGCCCGGGCTGGCACCGGGGAGCTGTTTTTT
CASSLYARAGTGELFF
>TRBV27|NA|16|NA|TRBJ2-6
TGTGCCAGCAGTTTATCGAAGAGCTCTGGGGCCAACGTCCTGACTTTC
CASSLSKSSGANVLTF
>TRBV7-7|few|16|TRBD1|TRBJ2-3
TGTGCCAGCAGCTTAGCGCCGGGACAGGGAACAGATACGCAGTATTTT
CASSLAPGQGTDTQYF
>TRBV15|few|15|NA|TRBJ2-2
TGTGCCACCAGCAGAGGTGGAGCGAACACCGGGGAGCTGTTTTTT
CATSRGGANTGELFF
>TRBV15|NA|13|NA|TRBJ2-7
TGTGCCACCAGCAGTGGTCGGGGCTACGAGCAGTACTTC
CATSSGRGYEQYF
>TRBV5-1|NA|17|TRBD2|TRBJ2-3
TGCGCCAGCAGCTTGGGGTTTCCCGGACTAGCAGGAGATACGCAGTATTTT
CASSLGFPGLAGDTQYF
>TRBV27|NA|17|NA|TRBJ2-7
TGTGCCAGCAGTCCCTCAGGACTGCGGGCGAGCTCCTACGAGCAGTACTTC
CASSPSGLRASSYEQYF
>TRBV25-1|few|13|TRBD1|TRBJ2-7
TGTGCCACGAGAGGGACAGGGGCCTACGAGCAGTACTTC
CATRGTGAYEQYF
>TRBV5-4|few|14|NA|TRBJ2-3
TGTGCCAGCAGCCGAGGACAGCTTGCAGATACGCAGTATTTT
CASSRGQLADTQYF
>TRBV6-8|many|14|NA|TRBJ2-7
TGTGCCAGCAGTCGCCCTCGAGGGTCCTACGAGCAGTACTTC
CASSRPRGSYEQYF
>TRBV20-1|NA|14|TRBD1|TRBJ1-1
TGCAGTGCTATCGACGACAGGGGGCACACTGAAGCTTTCTTT
CSAIDDRGHTEAFF
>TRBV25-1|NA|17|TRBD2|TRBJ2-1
TGTGCCAGCAGTGACGCCGATAGCGGGAGAATCAACAATGAGCAGTTCTTC
CASSDADSGRINNEQFF
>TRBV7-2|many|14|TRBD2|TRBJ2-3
TGTGCCAGCAAACTCGGGGGGAGCACAGATACGCAGTATTTT
CASKLGGSTDTQYF
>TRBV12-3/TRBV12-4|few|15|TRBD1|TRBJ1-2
TGTGCCAGCAGTTTCGGGACAGGGGCTAACTATGGCTACACCTTC
CASSFGTGANYGYTF
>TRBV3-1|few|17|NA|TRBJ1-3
TGTGCCAGCAGCCAAGCCACCAGACAGTTCTCTGGAAACACCATATATTTT
CASSQATRQFSGNTIYF
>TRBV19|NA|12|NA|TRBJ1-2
TGTGCCAGTAGTATAACAGAAATTGGCTACACCTTC
CASSITEIGYTF
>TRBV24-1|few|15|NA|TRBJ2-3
TGTGCCACCAGTGATTCGACGGGCCGCACAGATACGCAGTATTTT
CATSDSTGRTDTQYF
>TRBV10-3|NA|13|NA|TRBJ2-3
TGTGCCATCAGTGACGGGGTAGGAGATACGCAGTATTTT
CAISDGVGDTQYF
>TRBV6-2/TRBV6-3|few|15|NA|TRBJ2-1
TGTGCCAGCAGTTATTCGAAGGAGGACGGGGGTGAGCAGTTCTTC
CASSYSKEDGGEQFF
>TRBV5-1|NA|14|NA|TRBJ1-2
TGCGCCAGCAGCTTGGAGGGGACGTCGGTTGGCTACACCTTC
CASSLEGTSVGYTF
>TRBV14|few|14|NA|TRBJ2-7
TGTGCCAGCAGCCAAGTTTCCGTCGCCTACGAGCAGTACTTC
CASSQVSVAYEQYF
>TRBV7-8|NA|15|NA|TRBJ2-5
TGTGCCAGCAGCTTAGAGCCGGGAGTGAGAGAGACCCAGTACTTC
CASSLEPGVRETQYF
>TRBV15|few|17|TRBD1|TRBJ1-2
TGTGCCACCAGCAGAGATGGAGGACAGGGGAAAGTACGTGGCTACACCTTC
CATSRDGGQGKVRGYTF
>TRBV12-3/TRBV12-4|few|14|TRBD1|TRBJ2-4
TGTGCCAGCAGTGCCTCGACAGGGAGAAACATTCAGTACTTC
CASSASTGRNIQYF
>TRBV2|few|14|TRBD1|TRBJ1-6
TGTGCCAGCAGGATACAGGGGTGGAATTCACCCCTCCACTTT
CASRIQGWNSPLHF
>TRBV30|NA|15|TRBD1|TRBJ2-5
TGTGCCTGGAGTCAAGGACAGGGGGCCTTTGAGACCCAGTACTTC
CAWSQGQGAFETQYF
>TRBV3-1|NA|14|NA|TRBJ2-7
TGTGCCAGCAGCCAAGGACCTACGGGGTACGAGCAGTACTTC
CASSQGPTGYEQYF
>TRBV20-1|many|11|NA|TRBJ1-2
TGCAGTGCTAGAGATCCCTCGGGCTACACCTTC
CSARDPSGYTF